One and the same sample provided the 18 T cell receptor beta chains below, sequenced in a study of cytomegalovirus exposure and HLA in healthy donors. The PCR contained 60 Vbeta and 13 Jbeta primers. The repertoire was sequenced with immunoSEQ multiplex PCR; TCRdb's copy has only in-frame clones and lacks some. Of about 210,000 clones listed, around four fifths are singletons. The material sequenced was PBMCs. All receptors derive from a woman aged 45 to 65 in good health and CMV-seropositive.

The chain has TRBV28 and TRBJ1-3, with D maybe TRBD1 (6 bases). With 7 bases removed from V and 6 bases from J, the gap between germline ends came to 10 bases. The germline V gene has CDR1 MDHEN and CDR2 SYDVKM. The CDR3 is 12 residues long. The chain's CDR3 is CASTEGENTIYF. CDR3 DNA: TGTGCCAGCACCGAGGGGGAAAACACCATATATTTT.

The V and J genes are TRBV4-1 and TRBJ1-2; a possible D gene is TRBD1 (6 bases). The length of the CDR3 is 14 residues. V was trimmed by 1 base and J by 8 bases, leaving 14 bases between them. The germline V gene encodes CDR1 MGHRA and CDR2 YSYEKL. The CDR3 region is CASSQAGGGLGYTF. CDR3 nucleotide sequence: TGCGCCAGCAGCCAAGCCGGGGGGGGCCTAGGCTACACCTTC.

The rearrangement joins TRBV7-9 to TRBJ1-2; TRBD1 is a possible D gene (6 bases). The CDR3 is 13 amino acids. The germline CDR1 and CDR2 sequences are SEHNR and FQNEAQ (reference sequence). V was shortened by 4 bases and J by 4 bases, with 10 bases between the two germline ends. The CDR3, as DNA: TGTGCCAGCAGCTGGGGACAAACCTATGGCTACACCTTC. Its protein product is CASSWGQTYGYTF.

This sequence joins TRBV6-1 and TRBJ2-1; the match to TRBD2 covers 7 bases. Germline trimming cut 5 bases from V and 4 bases from J; bases unmatched to any gene: 8. The germline gives CDR1 MNHNS, CDR2 SASEGT. CDR3 size: 15 residues. The CDR3 loop is CASSSPGLTYNEQFF. The DNA for the CDR3 is TGTGCCAGCAGTTCTCCGGGACTAACTTACAATGAGCAGTTCTTC.

The V call is TRBV11-3, the J call TRBJ1-6; no clear D. Between the trimmed V and J ends, which lost 1 base and 8 bases, there was a span of 6 bases. Germline assignment: CDR1 SGHNT and CDR2 YENEEA. The CDR3 covers 13 residues. CDR3 loop: CASSLARDSPLHF. The DNA of the CDR3 is TGTGCCAGCAGCTTAGCACGGGATTCACCCCTCCACTTT.

This clone was observed once. The chain combines TRBV5-1 with TRBJ1-1; D gene uncertain. CDR1 and CDR2 from the germline V gene are SGHRS and YFSETQ. This CDR3 has 13 residues. V lost 4 bases and J lost 5, with 12 bases in between. In DNA, the CDR3 is TGCGCCAGCAGCGGAGGGAGTCGGACTGAAGCTTTCTTT. Translated, it gives CASSGGSRTEAFF.

This chain connects TRBV19 to TRBJ2-6; D is unclear. CDR1 LNHDA and CDR2 SQIVND come from the germline V gene (reference sequence). This CDR3 contains 13 residues. The ends were cut back, 5 bases at V and 3 bases at J, with 5 bases in the middle. The CDR3 loop reads CASSLNGANVLTF. DNA of the CDR3: TGTGCCAGTAGTCTTAATGGGGCCAACGTCCTGACTTTC.

This clone was counted only a few times. The V gene is TRBV5-1, the J gene TRBJ1-4, with D possibly matching TRBD1 (5 bases). The CDR3 is 15 amino acids. Germline V gives CDR1 SGHRS, CDR2 YFSETQ. The V gene lost 3 bases and the J gene lost 0 bases, with 9 bases spanning the gap. The CDR3 is CASSWTTATNEKLFF. CDR3 DNA sequence: TGCGCCAGCAGCTGGACAACCGCAACTAATGAAAAACTGTTTTTT.

This rearrangement joins TRBV4-2 to TRBJ2-1; the D gene is possibly TRBD1 (5 bases). V shed 0 bases and J shed 7 bases, with 13 bases lying between them. CDR3 size: 15 residues. CDR1 LGHNA and CDR2 YNFKEQ come from the germline V gene. CDR3 sequence reads: CASSQDSGLENEQFF. The CDR3 bases are TGTGCCAGCAGCCAAGATTCAGGGTTGGAGAATGAGCAGTTCTTC.

This clone was found once. The rearrangement links TRBV10-3 to TRBJ2-1; D is perhaps TRBD2 (6 bases). The V gene lost 0 bases and the J gene lost 2 bases, with 20 bases spanning the gap. Germline lookup yields CDR1 ENHRY and CDR2 SYGVKD. The CDR3 extends over 19 amino acids. CDR3 bases: TGTGCCATCAGTGAGTCCGGGTCACCGGGACTTCTAACCTACAATGAGCAGTTCTTC. This translates into CAISESGSPGLLTYNEQFF.

The V gene is TRBV15, the J gene TRBJ2-7; D is possibly TRBD1 (5 bases). Per the germline V gene, CDR1 is LNHNV and CDR2 is YYDKDF (reference sequence). The CDR3 spans 15 residues. The V end was cut by 3 bases, the J end by 0 bases, with 12 bases between. The CDR3 protein is CATSRAKGFSYEQYF. The CDR3 DNA sequence: TGTGCCACCAGCAGGGCGAAGGGGTTCTCCTACGAGCAGTACTTC.

The chain uses TRBV5-6 and TRBJ2-1; the D gene is possibly TRBD2 (5 bases). The CDR3 totals 14 residues. V was trimmed by 4 bases and J by 2 bases, leaving 10 bases between them. Germline CDR1 is SGHDT and CDR2 is YYEEEE. The CDR3 DNA reads as TGTGCCAGCAGCCGCCCCGGGACCTACAATGAGCAGTTCTTC. This gives the protein CASSRPGTYNEQFF.

The chain employs TRBV18 and TRBJ2-1; D unresolved. CDR1 KGHSH and CDR2 LQKENI come from the germline V gene. V lost 6 bases to trimming and J lost 5 bases, with 11 bases between them. This CDR3 comprises 13 residues. CDR3: CASSPANDNEQFF. The CDR3 coding sequence is TGTGCCAGCTCCCCAGCTAACGACAATGAGCAGTTCTTC.

V is TRBV2 and J is TRBJ2-5; 9 bases map to TRBD1. The J call may be wrong; the DNA end is better matched by TRBJ2-7. The CDR3 consists of 18 residues. Germline loops: CDR1 SNHLY, CDR2 FYNNEI. The CDR3 region has the DNA TGTGCCAGCAGTTTCACCGGGACAGGGAGCATAAGGGATTACGAGCAGTACTTC. It specifies CASSFTGTGSIRDYEQYF.

The table lists this clone with many counts. This chain joins TRBV6-1 and TRBJ1-5, with D possibly matching TRBD1 (5 bases). CDR3 length equals 13 residues. Germline V gene sequence: CDR1 MNHNS, CDR2 SASEGT. Trimming left V 3 bases short and J 11 bases short, with 14 bases between. This chain's CDR3 is CASSDLIRGAQHF. For the CDR3, the DNA is TGTGCCAGCAGTGACCTTATCCGGGGGGCCCAGCATTTT.

This chain uses TRBV11-2 with TRBJ2-2, with D possibly matching TRBD2 (6 bases). CDR3 length: 15 residues. The germline V gene has CDR1 SGHAT and CDR2 FQNNGV. The germline V and J ends were trimmed by 6 bases and 0 bases, with 11 bases remaining between them. The chain's CDR3 is CASRPAGPNTGELFF. CDR3 coding DNA: TGTGCCAGCAGACCCGCGGGGCCGAACACCGGGGAGCTGTTTTTT.

V usage is TRBV14 and J usage is TRBJ1-1; D might be TRBD1 (5 bases). CDR3 length: 13 amino acids. CDR1 is SGHDN and CDR2 is FVKESK in the germline V gene. V dropped 5 bases and J dropped 6 bases, with 13 bases sitting between them. The CDR3 loop reads CASSSNRFPEAFF. In DNA form, the CDR3 reads TGTGCCAGCAGCTCCAACAGGTTCCCTGAAGCTTTCTTT.

This chain uses TRBV2 with TRBJ1-2, with 7 bases lining up with TRBD1. The CDR3 is made up of 13 amino acids. The trim removed 3 bases at V and 7 bases at J, leaving 5 bases unmatched. CDR1 SNHLY and CDR2 FYNNEI come from the germline V gene. CDR3 bases: TGTGCCAGCAGTGATGCAGGGGGGTTTGGCTACACCTTC. Residues: CASSDAGGFGYTF.